This T cell receptor beta chain appears in the sequencing data of a study of blood T cell repertoires in COVID-19. Across the study: COVID-19 samples from acute and convalescent phases originated in the United States, Italy and Spain. Sources were T cells, B-cell-depleted T cells, or PBMCs; the material itself was cDNA or gDNA.

Trimming took 1 base from V and 0 from J, leaving 12 bases between them. Germline V gives CDR1 SGHTA, CDR2 FQGNSA. The CDR3 sequence is 17 residues long. Living in 24 US areas, the participants were between roughly 18 and 89 years of age. Grouping used clinical history reported by participants in a survey and questionnaire. Assay used: immunoSEQ multiplex PCR; TCRdb lists only in-frame clones, some missing. The sample contains 150,000 to 200,000 clones, roughly 87% of which appear only once. The TCR comes from a woman in her twenties or thirties who had recovered from COVID-19. The J gene is TRBJ1-4, the V gene TRBV7-2, with TRBD1 as a possible D gene (6 bases). The sample taken for sequencing was PBMCs or T cells enriched from blood (not recorded which). The CDR3 nucleotides read TGTGCCAGCAGCTTAGATCGGGACACCGCAACTAATGAAAAACTGTTTTTT. It translates to CASSLDRDTATNEKLFF.